Presented here are 26 T cell receptor beta chains from one specimen sequenced in a study of cytotoxic CD8 clonotypes in ibrutinib-treated CLL (dated by TCRdb to the early 2020s). The library was made by the immunoSEQ multiplex PCR assay. TCRdb carries this immuneACCESS record with in-frame sequences only. Its versions omit some clonotypes, under half of them owing to an unresolved V gene in the studies checked, with the rest unexplained. The sample data list approximately 84,000 clones, and roughly 83% of these were observed just once. The top ten clonotypes cover roughly 4.8% of the sample. The time point label on this specimen signifies: 12 to 13 months on ibrutinib. The sequenced sample was PBMCs, obtained after 12 months of ibrutinib treatment. The receptor set was obtained from a human donor with chronic lymphocytic leukemia.

The chain links TRBV9 to TRBJ2-1; 8 bases map to TRBD1. Unmatched junction bases numbered 9, after V lost 0 bases and J lost 4 bases. The V gene's germline CDR1 is SGDLS and CDR2 YYNGEE. The CDR3 contains 17 residues. The CDR3 region is CASSVGPGQGRYNEQFF. The CDR3 DNA reads TGTGCCAGCAGCGTAGGTCCCGGACAGGGTAGATACAATGAGCAGTTCTTC. The variable domain in full, with the rest retrieved from reference TRBV9 and TRBJ2-1, is DSGVTQTPKHLITATGQRVTLRCSPRSGDLSVYWYQQSLDQGLQFLIQYYNGEERAKGNILERFSAQQFPDLHSELNLSSLELGDSALYFCASSVGPGQGRYNEQFFGPGTRLTVL.

This clone was counted a single time. The chain links TRBV7-2 to TRBJ2-1, with D unresolved. This CDR3 region has 12 residues. Germline V gene lookup returns CDR1 SGHTA and CDR2 FQGNSA. V was pared by 1 base and J by 7 bases, with 5 bases between. This chain's CDR3 is CASSLGANEQFF. The CDR3 nucleotides are TGTGCCAGCAGCTTAGGGGCGAATGAGCAGTTCTTC. The full variable domain, its missing parts supplied by reference TRBV7-2 and TRBJ2-1, is GAGVSQSPSNKVTEKGKDVELRCDPISGHTALYWYRQSLGQGLEFLIYFQGNSAPDKSGLPSDRFSAERTGGSVSTLTIQRTQQEDSAVYLCASSLGANEQFFGPGTRLTVL.

This rearrangement joins TRBV19 to TRBJ2-7; TRBD1 matches at 8 bases. This CDR3 comprises 15 residues. Trimming at V came to 10 bases and at J to 7 bases, leaving 18 bases not matched to a gene. CDR1 and CDR2 (germline): LNHDA, SQIVND (reference sequence). For the CDR3, the DNA is TGTGCCACCCAGACGAGGGGGACAGGTCCTAGGGAGCAGTACTTC. Amino acid sequence: CATQTRGTGPREQYF.

This chain connects TRBV5-1 to TRBJ1-1; D remains ambiguous. Germline V gene sequence: CDR1 SGHRS, CDR2 YFSETQ. Between the trimmed V and J ends, which lost 4 bases and 1 base, there was a span of 11 bases. The CDR3 consists of 14 residues. The CDR3 DNA reads as TGCGCCAGCAGCGCGGGCCGGGCGAACACTGAAGCTTTCTTT. Protein: CASSAGRANTEAFF.

The chain employs TRBV5-1 and TRBJ1-2; no reliable D call. In germline, CDR1 is SGHRS, CDR2 YFSETQ. The CDR3 length is 14 residues. Trimming took off 4 bases at V and 2 bases at J, with 12 bases between the two ends. CDR3 DNA sequence: TGCGCCAGCAGCCCCTCCGTCGTAAACTATGGCTACACCTTC. Translating gives CASSPSVVNYGYTF.

This clone came up once. The CDR3 bases are TGTGCCAGTAGTATTTGGCTAGCGGATCCCAATGAGCAGTTCTTC. It translates to CASSIWLADPNEQFF. V gene TRBV19 combines with J gene TRBJ2-1, with 7 nucleotides matching TRBD2. V lost 3 bases and J lost 6; bases outside the gene matches: 8. From germline, CDR1 is LNHDA and CDR2 SQIVND (reference sequence). This CDR3 is 15 amino acids long.

This clone appeared a single time. The chain combines TRBV2 with TRBJ2-3; D not certain. CDR1 is SNHLY, CDR2 FYNNEI, per germline. The CDR3 loop spans 14 amino acids. Trimming removed 7 bases at V and 8 bases at J, with 19 bases between. Here the CDR3 reads CASTQPVQPTTQYF. In DNA, the CDR3 is TGTGCCAGCACCCAACCAGTACAGCCAACTACGCAGTATTTT.

Here the CDR3 DNA reads TGTGCCAGCAGTCCCCGATTTTATAGCAATCAGCCCCAGCATTTT. Translation: CASSPRFYSNQPQHF. The chain joins TRBV27 to TRBJ1-5; D is uncertain. The CDR3 has 15 residues. Deletions cut 5 bases from V and 0 bases from J, with 11 bases between. Germline V gene lookup returns CDR1 MNHEY and CDR2 SMNVEV (reference sequence).

The chain couples TRBV4-2 to TRBJ1-5; D unclear. The CDR3 covers 15 residues. V was cut by 0 bases and J by 7 bases, with 13 bases left in between. Germline CDR1 LGHNA, CDR2 YNFKEQ. Written as DNA, the CDR3 is TGTGCCAGCAGCCAAGATACGGCAGCGGAGCAGCCCCAGCATTTT. It yields the protein CASSQDTAAEQPQHF.

The chain combines TRBV11-2 with TRBJ2-3, with 8 positions matching TRBD2. V trimming: 1 base; J trimming: 4 bases; junction bases outside the gene matches: 1. The V gene's germline CDR1 is SGHAT and CDR2 FQNNGV. This CDR3 has 14 amino acids. CDR3 region: CASSLAGGADTQYF. For the CDR3, the DNA is TGTGCCAGCAGCTTAGCGGGGGGGGCAGATACGCAGTATTTT.

CDR3 nucleotide sequence: TGTGCCAGCTCACCACCGGGCCAGGCCACCTACGAGCAGTACTTC. Translation: CASSPPGQATYEQYF. The V call is TRBV18, the J call TRBJ2-7, with D unclear. V was pared by 0 bases and J by 2 bases, with 11 bases between. The length of the CDR3 is 15 residues. Germline lookup yields CDR1 KGHSH and CDR2 LQKENI. The complete variable domain, with remaining parts taken from reference TRBV18 and TRBJ2-7, reads NAGVMQNPRHLVRRRGQEARLRCSPMKGHSHVYWYRQLPEEGLKFMVYLQKENIIDESGMPKERFSAEFPKEGPSILRIQQVVRGDSAAYFCASSPPGQATYEQYFGPGTRLTVT.

The rearrangement links TRBV6-4 to TRBJ2-3; 11 bases line up with TRBD2. Per germline, CDR1 MRHNA and CDR2 SNTAGT. This CDR3 has 15 residues. J lost 4 bases, V lost 3 bases, and 3 bases had no gene match. CDR3 coding DNA: TGTGCCAGCAGTGAGAATAGCGGGGGGGCAGATACGCAGTATTTT. Translating gives CASSENSGGADTQYF.

A single count supports this clone. The genes are TRBV28 and TRBJ2-3; TRBD2 matches at 12 bases. This CDR3 contains 19 residues. With 5 bases clipped from V and 6 bases from J, the junction kept 18 bases outside the gene matches. The germline CDR1 and CDR2 sequences are MDHEN and SYDVKM. The DNA for the CDR3 is TGTGCCAGCAGTCGCTGGGGCACCTGGGGGACTAGCGGGTCGGATACGCAGTATTTT. Translated, it gives CASSRWGTWGTSGSDTQYF.

The chain has TRBV6-5 and TRBJ2-2, with 11 bases lining up with TRBD2. Germline CDR1 MNHEY, CDR2 SVGAGI. The CDR3 runs to 15 residues. Trimming cost V 2 bases and J 7 bases; bases outside gene matches: 3. The CDR3 sequence is CASSYTSGSVGELFF. DNA for the CDR3: TGTGCCAGCAGTTACACTAGCGGGAGTGTCGGGGAGCTGTTTTTT.

The chain is built from TRBV6-6 and TRBJ2-7; TRBD2 aligns across 10 bases. The junction had 10 bases not matched to a gene; V was cut back by 2 bases and J by 6 bases. Germline loops: CDR1 MNHNY, CDR2 SVGAGI (reference sequence). This CDR3 contains 16 residues. The CDR3: CASSYPTGTSVGEQYF. The CDR3 nucleotides are TGTGCCAGCAGTTACCCGACCGGGACTAGCGTTGGCGAGCAGTACTTC.

This sequence joins TRBV5-1 and TRBJ2-1; D is undetermined. This CDR3 has 15 residues. V was pared by 0 bases and J by 5 bases, with 12 bases between. From germline, CDR1 is SGHRS and CDR2 YFSETQ. The CDR3 loop is CASSLVPGSHNEQFF. The CDR3 nucleotides are TGCGCCAGCAGCTTGGTGCCGGGCAGCCACAATGAGCAGTTCTTC.

The chain combines TRBV6-6 with TRBJ1-2, with D perhaps TRBD1 (6 bases). Trimming took off 3 bases at V and 3 bases at J, with 11 bases between the two ends. CDR3 length equals 14 residues. CDR1 MNHNY and CDR2 SVGAGI come from the germline V gene (reference sequence). The CDR3 bases are TGTGCCAGCAGTTATGGGGCAGGGGACTATGGCTACACCTTC. Translating gives CASSYGAGDYGYTF.

V and J are TRBV10-3 and TRBJ2-1; 7 bases align to TRBD2. The CDR3 length is 13 residues. Germline V lookup: CDR1 ENHRY, CDR2 SYGVKD. V gave up 6 bases and J gave up 8 bases; unmatched junction bases: 7. The CDR3, as DNA: TGTGCCATCAGCCCTGGGAGGGAGGATGAGCAGTTCTTC. Amino acid sequence: CAISPGREDEQFF.

The J gene is TRBJ1-2, the V gene TRBV28; TRBD1 matches at 8 bases. The V segment lost 6 bases and the J segment 11 bases; nucleotides outside the gene matches: 14. The CDR3 totals 14 residues. Germline CDR1 reads MDHEN; CDR2 reads SYDVKM. CDR3 bases: TGTGCCAGCAGGGACCGGGGACAGGTTGGAAGGTACACCTTC. Translating it yields CASRDRGQVGRYTF.

The CDR3 DNA is TGTGCCAGCACCCCCGGGTGGGGGGCCAATGAGCAGTTCTTC. Its translation: CASTPGWGANEQFF. The rearrangement links TRBV6-5 to TRBJ2-1; perhaps D is TRBD1 or TRBD2 (6 bases each). Trimming left V 7 bases short and J 6 bases short, with 16 bases between. Germline V gene data show CDR1 as MNHEY and CDR2 as SVGAGI. CDR3 size: 14 residues.

V usage is TRBV10-3 and J usage is TRBJ1-2, with TRBD1 as a possible D gene (6 bases). V lost 6 bases to trimming and J lost 8 bases, with 19 bases between them. The CDR3 extends over 14 amino acids. Germline values: CDR1 ENHRY, CDR2 SYGVKD. The CDR3, as DNA: TGTGCCATCAGCGAGGGGGGAAGGCCGGAAGGCTACACCTTC. Protein sequence: CAISEGGRPEGYTF.

The chain combines TRBV10-3 with TRBJ2-7; a possible D gene is TRBD1 (5 bases). Germline V gene data show CDR1 as ENHRY and CDR2 as SYGVKD. This CDR3 comprises 13 residues. V dropped 2 bases and J dropped 5 bases, with 10 bases sitting between them. This chain's CDR3 is CAISEAGWHEQYF. The DNA of the CDR3 is TGTGCCATCAGTGAGGCAGGGTGGCACGAGCAGTACTTC.

The chain is built from TRBV4-3 and TRBJ1-2; D call uncertain. The CDR3 length is 16 residues. The ends were cut back, 0 bases at V and 1 base at J, with 12 bases in the middle. From germline, CDR1 is LGHNA and CDR2 YSLEER. The CDR3 spells CASSQDAAGVNYGYTF. The CDR3 DNA reads as TGCGCCAGCAGCCAAGATGCGGCAGGAGTTAACTATGGCTACACCTTC.

V usage is TRBV27 and J usage is TRBJ1-1; 7 nucleotides align to TRBD1. Unmatched junction bases numbered 7, after V lost 6 bases and J lost 6 bases. Looked up from germline, CDR1 is MNHEY and CDR2 is SMNVEV (reference sequence). The CDR3 has 13 amino acids. In DNA, the CDR3 is TGTGCCAGCAGGCAACAGGGGCGGGCTGAAGCTTTCTTT. It yields the protein CASRQQGRAEAFF.

V is TRBV19 and J is TRBJ2-7; 11 positions agree with TRBD1. This CDR3 is built from 15 residues. V lost 5 bases, J lost 4 bases, and 7 bases stayed unmatched. Germline assignment: CDR1 LNHDA and CDR2 SQIVND (reference sequence). CDR3 sequence reads: CASSPGQGGGYEQYF. In nucleotides, the CDR3 is TGTGCCAGTAGTCCGGGACAGGGGGGCGGGTACGAGCAGTACTTC. Variable domain in full (rest from reference TRBV19 and TRBJ2-7): DGGITQSPKYLFRKEGQNVTLSCEQNLNHDAMYWYRQDPGQGLRLIYYSQIVNDFQKGDIAEGYSVSREKKESFPLTVTSAQKNPTAFYLCASSPGQGGGYEQYFGPGTRLTVT.

The V call is TRBV11-3, the J call TRBJ2-7, with TRBD1 matching 8 bases. Germline V lookup: CDR1 SGHNT, CDR2 YENEEA. V was clipped by 2 bases and J by 3 bases; unmatched bases: 15. The CDR3 is 18 residues long. CDR3 residues: CASSLCSRWAGQDYEQYF. CDR3 coding DNA: TGTGCCAGCAGCTTATGTTCTCGGTGGGCGGGACAGGACTACGAGCAGTACTTC. Complete variable domain (other parts from reference TRBV11-3 and TRBJ2-7): EAGVVQSPRYKIIEKKQPVAFWCNPISGHNTLYWYLQNLGQGPELLIRYENEEAVDDSQLPKDRFSAERLKGVDSTLKIQPAELGDSAVYLCASSLCSRWAGQDYEQYFGPGTRLTVT.